Sequencing of this TCR beta chain was carried out in a study of cytomegalovirus exposure and HLA in healthy donors. CDR1 is MNHNY and CDR2 is SVGAGI in the germline V gene (reference sequence). The CDR3 totals 15 residues. V lost 4 bases to trimming and J lost 5 bases; unmatched junction nucleotides: 6. PCR primers comprised 60 Vbeta and 13 Jbeta primers. The assay was immunoSEQ multiplex PCR, and TCRdb's table has in-frame clones only and misses some. The sample lists about 100,000 clones; approximately 80% were seen once. Source material: PBMCs. The chain combines TRBV6-6 with TRBJ2-5; 11 nucleotides align to TRBD2. The TCR sequence derives from a woman younger than 35 in good health and CMV-seronegative. The CDR3 spells CASSFVAGGEETQYF. The CDR3 bases are TGTGCCAGCAGTTTCGTAGCGGGGGGGGAGGAGACCCAGTACTTC.